Below are 18 T cell receptor beta chains sequenced from a single sample in a study of shared clonotypes between healthy human individuals. The assay was immunoSEQ multiplex PCR, and TCRdb's table has in-frame clones only and misses some. This sample has around 700,000 clones, with roughly 70% found just once. The source material was memory CD4+ T cells sorted from blood. Subset described: CD45RA-negative fraction. The source is a young woman in good health.

This clone was observed a single time. V and J are TRBV5-1 and TRBJ2-3; the D gene is possibly TRBD2 (6 bases). The CDR3 has 18 residues. Deletions cut 0 bases from V and 2 bases from J, with 19 bases between. CDR1 is SGHRS, CDR2 YFSETQ, per germline. CDR3 protein: CASSLDLSRRGFTDTQYF. Here the CDR3 DNA reads TGCGCCAGCAGCTTGGACCTATCAAGGCGGGGCTTCACAGATACGCAGTATTTT.

The chain combines TRBV27 with TRBJ1-3; D is possibly TRBD1 (6 bases). This CDR3 comprises 16 residues. The ends were cut back, 8 bases at V and 2 bases at J, with 19 bases in the middle. Germline V gene data show CDR1 as MNHEY and CDR2 as SMNVEV (reference sequence). CDR3 region: CASGPLPGGPGNTIYF. CDR3 coding DNA: TGTGCCAGCGGACCCCTCCCCGGGGGCCCTGGAAACACCATATATTTT.

The rearrangement links TRBV2 to TRBJ2-5; D perhaps matches TRBD1 (9 bases). The J call may be in error: the DNA end matches TRBJ2-7 better. The CDR3 loop spans 14 amino acids. Germline V lookup: CDR1 SNHLY, CDR2 FYNNEI. The CDR3 sequence: CASGSGTGWYEQYF. The DNA for the CDR3 is TGTGCCAGCGGTAGCGGGACAGGGTGGTACGAGCAGTACTTC.

The chain is built from TRBV6-1 and TRBJ2-5, with 7 nucleotides matching TRBD2. The last part of the DNA fits TRBJ2-7 better; the J call may be wrong. In germline, CDR1 is MNHNS, CDR2 SASEGT. The CDR3 is made up of 11 amino acids. The CDR3 DNA follows: TGTGCAACTAGCGACCTCTACGAGCAGTACTTC. This codes for CATSDLYEQYF.

This clone has a handful of counts. This sequence joins TRBV4-2 and TRBJ1-4, with D unresolved. With 0 bases removed from V and 7 bases from J, the gap between germline ends came to 21 bases. The CDR3 length is 18 residues. CDR1 is LGHNA and CDR2 is YNFKEQ in the germline V gene. This CDR3 reads CASSQENQRVRGSEKLFF. CDR3 nucleotide sequence: TGTGCCAGCAGCCAAGAAAATCAGCGGGTTCGAGGTTCTGAAAAACTGTTTTTT.

The chain couples TRBV5-1 to TRBJ1-2; possible D gene TRBD1, 5 bases. V dropped 3 bases and J dropped 0 bases, with 12 bases sitting between them. CDR1 is SGHRS and CDR2 is YFSETQ in the germline V gene. The CDR3 is 15 amino acids. CDR3 sequence (DNA): TGCGCCAGCAGCTGGGGGAGGGCCTCTAACTATGGCTACACCTTC. Its translation: CASSWGRASNYGYTF.

This clone turned up a few times. The CDR3: CASSVGSYNEQFF. CDR3 DNA sequence: TGTGCCAGCAGTGTCGGCAGCTACAATGAGCAGTTCTTC. The rearrangement uses TRBV25-1 and TRBJ2-1; D not resolved. The CDR3 spans 13 residues. Germline CDR1 MGHDK, CDR2 SYGVNS. Trimming stripped 4 bases from V and 3 bases from J, with 7 bases between.

V and J are TRBV6-1 and TRBJ1-1; tentatively, D is TRBD1 (5 bases). The CDR3 covers 14 residues. Germline CDR1 is MNHNS and CDR2 is SASEGT. V lost 5 bases and J lost 0, with 10 bases in between. CDR3 region: CASSTGRMNTEAFF. The CDR3 DNA reads TGTGCCAGCAGTACGGGACGGATGAACACTGAAGCTTTCTTT.

The V call is TRBV11-1, the J call TRBJ2-1, with 7 bases matching TRBD2. V trimming: 5 bases; J trimming: 7 bases; junction bases outside the gene matches: 11. This CDR3 is 15 amino acids long. Germline V CDR1 and CDR2: SGHAT, FQDESV (reference sequence). Here the CDR3 reads CASSPWDGEGNEQFF. As DNA, the CDR3 is TGTGCCAGCAGCCCATGGGACGGGGAGGGGAATGAGCAGTTCTTC.

J is TRBJ1-5 and V is TRBV28, with TRBD1 matching 8 bases. Trimming removed 3 bases from V and 3 bases from J; junction bases left unmatched: 10. Germline V gene data show CDR1 as MDHEN and CDR2 as SYDVKM. The CDR3 totals 17 residues. DNA of the CDR3: TGTGCCAGCAGTTTCTCTCGTCAGGGGGCGAACAATCAGCCCCAGCATTTT. This codes for CASSFSRQGANNQPQHF.

J is TRBJ1-2 and V is TRBV28; D remains ambiguous. V was trimmed by 6 bases and J by 8 bases, leaving 19 bases between them. Looked up from germline, CDR1 is MDHEN and CDR2 is SYDVKM. The length of the CDR3 is 14 residues. CDR3 nucleotides: TGTGCCAGCAGCTCTCTCGGATCGGAAATCGGCTACACCTTC. Residues: CASSSLGSEIGYTF.

The chain combines TRBV4-2 with TRBJ2-1; 7 nucleotides align to TRBD2. The CDR3 length is 15 residues. J lost 5 bases, V lost 2 bases, and 6 bases had no gene match. Germline V gene data show CDR1 as LGHNA and CDR2 as YNFKEQ. For the CDR3, the DNA is TGTGCCAGCAGCCAAACCGGACTAGGTGACAATGAGCAGTTCTTC. Amino acid sequence: CASSQTGLGDNEQFF.

The chain joins TRBV6-6 to TRBJ2-7; possibly TRBD1 for D (6 bases). Germline V gene sequence: CDR1 MNHNY, CDR2 SVGAGI (reference sequence). Trimming shortened V by 7 bases and J by 2 bases, and 12 bases separated the two germline ends. This CDR3 contains 13 residues. The CDR3 DNA reads TGTGCCAGCAAAAAGACAGGACCCTACGAGCAGTACTTC. Protein sequence: CASKKTGPYEQYF.

The rearrangement links TRBV18 to TRBJ1-5; tentatively, D is TRBD1 (6 bases). CDR1 is KGHSH and CDR2 is LQKENI in the germline V gene. The V gene lost 3 bases and the J gene lost 11 bases, with 17 bases spanning the gap. The CDR3 covers 14 residues. The CDR3 reads CASSPTGEASAQHF. Here the CDR3 DNA reads TGTGCCAGCTCACCGACAGGCGAGGCATCGGCCCAGCATTTT.

Notes on this clone: This sample includes further DNA sequences coding for the same CDR3. The chain combines TRBV30 with TRBJ1-5; 8 positions match TRBD1. With 0 bases clipped from V and 2 bases from J, the junction kept 0 bases outside the gene matches. Per the germline V gene, CDR1 is GTSNPN and CDR2 is SVGIG (reference sequence). CDR3 length: 14 amino acids. The CDR3 DNA sequence: TGTGCCTGGAGTGTACAGGGGGGCAATCAGCCCCAGCATTTT. It translates to CAWSVQGGNQPQHF.

This clone appeared a single time. A much larger clone lies a single base off, so this may be a read error. V is TRBV6-4 and J is TRBJ1-2; 7 bases fit TRBD1. This CDR3 has 13 amino acids. Germline CDR1 is MRHNA and CDR2 is SNTAGT. Trimming cost V 5 bases and J 4 bases; bases outside gene matches: 4. CDR3 nucleotides: TGTGCCAGCAGTTTGACAGGGACCTATGGCTACACCTTC. As protein: CASSLTGTYGYTF.

As for this clone: Other DNA sequences of this sample code for an identical CDR3. The CDR3 DNA sequence: TGTGCCAGCAGTTGGTCAGACTCCAATCAGCCCCAGCATTTT. This gives the protein CASSWSDSNQPQHF. The V call is TRBV27, the J call TRBJ1-5; D uncertain. V lost 4 bases to trimming and J lost 3 bases, with 10 bases between them. The CDR3 has 14 amino acids. In germline, CDR1 is MNHEY, CDR2 SMNVEV (reference sequence).

This clone has just one count. This chain connects TRBV28 to TRBJ1-2, with 8 bases aligning to TRBD1. This CDR3 is 12 amino acids long. Germline CDR1 reads MDHEN; CDR2 reads SYDVKM. J was trimmed by 7 bases and V by 6 bases; bases with no gene match: 4. The CDR3 here is CASSRGRGGYTF. The DNA of the CDR3 is TGTGCCAGCAGCAGGGGGCGGGGTGGCTACACCTTC.